One sample yielded the 21 T cell receptor beta chains listed below, sequenced in a study of prognosis after radiotherapy for stage I lung cancer. Genomic DNA was the source, and TCR beta CDR3 was amplified from it by two-round multiplex PCR. Primers targeting each individual TRBV and TRBJ gene were applied in first-round PCR. TCRdb reprocessed the multiplex PCR reads via MiXCR and lists one record per CDR3 protein. There are some 56,000 distinct CDR3 sequences in the sample; around 27% occur only once, and approximately 8.3% lies in the top ten. Sequences were derived from PBMCs, sampled before or after stereotactic body radiation therapy (not recorded which). The origin of the receptors is a donor at least 50 years old with non-small cell lung cancer.

This clonotype was picked up many times. The DNA for the CDR3 is TGTGCCAGCTCACCCCGGGGGGGCTTTGAAGCTTTCTTT. Translating it yields CASSPRGGFEAFF. This chain connects TRBV18 to TRBJ1-1; possible D gene TRBD1, 6 bases. Deletions cut 3 bases from V and 7 bases from J, with 12 bases between. Germline V gene lookup returns CDR1 KGHSH and CDR2 LQKENI. CDR3 length equals 13 residues.

In this sample, this clonotype turned up many times. The chain uses TRBV28 and TRBJ2-2, with D perhaps assigned TRBD1 or TRBD2 (5 bases each). The CDR3 covers 20 residues. Germline lookup yields CDR1 MDHEN and CDR2 SYDVKM. With 2 bases removed from V and 2 bases from J, the gap between germline ends came to 24 bases. The CDR3 DNA sequence: TGTGCCAGCAGTTTACGTCGGGGACGGAGACTACCAGCAAACACCGGGGAGCTGTTTTTT. Translated: CASSLRRGRRLPANTGELFF.

For this clonotype: This CDR3 fails to terminate in the conserved phenylalanine or tryptophan, so it likely reflects a read error. The chain couples TRBV11-3 to TRBJ1-2; TRBD1 agrees at 10 bases. This CDR3 is 16 amino acids long. V dropped 5 bases and J dropped 6; count of bases not matched to a gene: 12. Germline V gene data show CDR1 as SGHNT and CDR2 as YENEEA. Written as DNA, the CDR3 is TGTGCCAGCAGCAGGAGACCACGGACAGGGGGGGATGGCTACACCTCC. As protein: CASSRRPRTGGDGYTS.

By sample fraction, this clonotype is medium-sized. The chain has TRBV6-1 and TRBJ1-6; D is possibly TRBD1 (5 bases). Germline V gene data show CDR1 as MNHNS and CDR2 as SASEGT. Trimming stripped 8 bases from V and 0 bases from J, with 11 bases between. The CDR3 contains 15 residues. The CDR3 nucleotides are TGTGCCAGCTCGAGGGGTGCCTCCTATAATTCACCCCTCCACTTT. Its protein is CASSRGASYNSPLHF.

This clonotype was recorded at least ten times. The V call is TRBV29-1, the J call TRBJ2-7; D is possibly TRBD1 (6 bases). Germline V gives CDR1 SQVTM, CDR2 ANQGSEA. This CDR3 is 12 amino acids long. The V end was cut by 6 bases, the J end by 3 bases, with 12 bases between. This CDR3 reads CSVQGMGYEQYF. The CDR3 DNA sequence: TGCAGCGTCCAGGGGATGGGCTACGAGCAGTACTTC.

This clonotype was seen once. The conserved final phenylalanine or tryptophan is absent from the CDR3, which likely points to a read error. The V gene is TRBV6-5, the J gene TRBJ1-2; maybe TRBD1 (6 bases). From germline, CDR1 is MNHEY and CDR2 SVGAGI. Trimming cost V 0 bases and J 0 bases, with 11 bases left between them. The CDR3 has 16 amino acids. This CDR3 is CASSYSEGHTNYGYTL. CDR3 nucleotide sequence: TGTGCCAGCAGTTACTCGGAGGGACACACTAACTATGGCTACACCTTA.

This clonotype was detected ten times or more. The rearrangement joins TRBV7-9 to TRBJ1-5; 8 bases line up with TRBD1. The CDR3 contains 14 residues. The germline V gene has CDR1 SEHNR and CDR2 FQNEAQ (reference sequence). J was trimmed by 4 bases and V by 5 bases; bases with no gene match: 4. The CDR3: CASSPDRGNQPQHF. The CDR3 bases are TGTGCCAGCAGCCCAGACAGGGGAAATCAGCCCCAGCATTTT.

The chain carries TRBV20-1 and TRBJ2-3, with TRBD2 as a possible D gene (5 bases). The CDR3 extends over 12 amino acids. The V gene's germline CDR1 is DFQATT and CDR2 SNEGSKA (reference sequence). Trimming took off 8 bases at V and 6 bases at J, with 15 bases between the two ends. The CDR3 loop is CSSPPWRDTQYF. The CDR3 nucleotides read TGCAGTTCGCCACCATGGAGGGATACGCAGTATTTT.

This clonotype was counted at least ten times. The chain carries TRBV4-3 and TRBJ1-2; TRBD1 matches at 9 bases. V was clipped by 1 base and J by 4 bases; unmatched bases: 7. The length of the CDR3 is 16 residues. Per germline, CDR1 LGHNA and CDR2 YSLEER. CDR3 region: CASSQAPGQGAYGYTF. CDR3 nucleotides: TGCGCCAGCAGCCAAGCCCCGGGACAGGGTGCCTATGGCTACACCTTC.

This clonotype was recorded at least ten times. V gene TRBV28 combines with J gene TRBJ2-7; D tentatively fits TRBD1 or TRBD2 (6 bases each). Trimming left V 1 base short and J 6 bases short, with 19 bases between. This CDR3 has 16 residues. CDR1 is MDHEN and CDR2 is SYDVKM in the germline V gene. The CDR3 region has the DNA TGTGCCAGCAGTTTATATGGGCAGGGGTTCGGGGGCGAGCAGTACTTC. Its translation is CASSLYGQGFGGEQYF.

This clonotype was detected ten times or more. This CDR3 is CASSEDSQETQYF. The CDR3 nucleotides are TGTGCCAGCAGTGAAGACAGCCAAGAGACCCAGTACTTC. The chain combines TRBV2 with TRBJ2-5, with D unclear. The germline V gene encodes CDR1 SNHLY and CDR2 FYNNEI. The CDR3 loop spans 13 amino acids. The germline V and J ends were trimmed by 1 base and 1 base, with 4 bases remaining between them.

This clonotype was recorded at least ten times. In DNA form, the CDR3 reads TGCGCCAGCAGCCTACGATCTAGCGGCTTTAGCACAGATACGCAGTATTTT. The encoded protein is CASSLRSSGFSTDTQYF. The chain uses TRBV5-1 and TRBJ2-3; the match to TRBD2 covers 7 bases. Trimming at V came to 4 bases and at J to 0 bases, leaving 11 bases not matched to a gene. CDR1 and CDR2 from the germline V gene are SGHRS and YFSETQ. The CDR3 covers 17 residues.

This clonotype was counted ten times or more. The rearrangement joins TRBV3-1 to TRBJ2-5; 9 bases fit TRBD1. The germline V gene encodes CDR1 LGHDT and CDR2 YNNKEL (reference sequence). V gave up 0 bases and J gave up 2 bases; unmatched junction bases: 10. This CDR3 is 18 amino acids long. In DNA, the CDR3 is TGTGCCAGCAGCCAAGATCGGGGACAGGGCAACCGACAAGAGACCCAGTACTTC. Its protein product is CASSQDRGQGNRQETQYF.

The table lists this clonotype with many counts. The chain links TRBV5-4 to TRBJ1-6; tentatively, D is TRBD1 (5 bases). This CDR3 comprises 15 residues. In germline, CDR1 is SGHNT, CDR2 YYREEE (reference sequence). V lost 2 bases and J lost 10, with 16 bases in between. The CDR3 spells CASSLMGGQGSPLHF. The CDR3 DNA reads as TGTGCCAGCAGCTTAATGGGAGGACAAGGATCACCCCTCCACTTT.

The chain combines TRBV12-3 or TRBV12-4 with TRBJ1-2; 10 bases line up with TRBD1. This CDR3 contains 16 residues. J was trimmed by 0 bases and V by 6 bases; bases with no gene match: 7. The CDR3 protein is CASSLTGGFPNYGYTF. For the CDR3, the DNA is TGTGCCAGCAGCCTGACAGGGGGCTTCCCTAACTATGGCTACACCTTC.

This clonotype was seen ten or more times. This chain uses TRBV20-1 with TRBJ1-1; D perhaps matches TRBD1 (5 bases). Germline lookup yields CDR1 DFQATT and CDR2 SNEGSKA (reference sequence). V was trimmed by 5 bases and J by 0 bases, leaving 10 bases between them. The CDR3 sequence is 13 residues long. The CDR3 sequence: CSAPRAMNTEAFF. The CDR3 coding sequence is TGCAGTGCTCCCAGGGCAATGAACACTGAAGCTTTCTTT.

The chain carries TRBV3-1 and TRBJ1-2; a possible D gene is TRBD1 (5 bases). Germline loops: CDR1 LGHDT, CDR2 YNNKEL (reference sequence). The CDR3 is 14 residues long. Trimming pared 0 bases from V and 2 bases from J, leaving 7 bases between. The CDR3 reads CASSQDKGNYGYTF. The CDR3 DNA reads TGTGCCAGCAGCCAAGATAAGGGGAACTATGGCTACACCTTC.

The sample holds many counts of this clonotype. The chain recombines TRBV5-1 with TRBJ1-1, with D unclear. The germline CDR1 and CDR2 sequences are SGHRS and YFSETQ. This CDR3 has 13 residues. The V end was cut by 0 bases, the J end by 1 base, with 4 bases between. The CDR3 sequence: CASSLGANTEAFF. The CDR3 DNA reads as TGCGCCAGCAGCTTGGGAGCGAACACTGAAGCTTTCTTT.

Comment on this clonotype: One base separates it from a far larger clone, so it is likely a read error. This sequence joins TRBV2 and TRBJ1-4; no clear D gene. There are 13 residues in the CDR3. Germline V gene lookup returns CDR1 SNHLY and CDR2 FYNNEI. V was shortened by 7 bases and J by 8 bases, with 14 bases between the two germline ends. For the CDR3, the DNA is TGTGCCAGCATCTTCGGACCCGGGGAAAAACTGTTTTTT. This encodes CASIFGPGEKLFF. Based on the CDR3 plus reference TRBV2 and TRBJ1-4, the full variable domain is EPEVTQTPSHQVTQMGQEVILRCVPISNHLYFYWYRQILGQKVEFLVSFYNNEISEKSEIFDDQFSVERPDGSNFTLKIRSTKLEDSAMYFCASIFGPGEKLFFGSGTQLSVL.

This clonotype occurred a few times. A far bigger clonotype differs at one base, so this is likely a read error. The chain couples TRBV6-2 or TRBV6-3 to TRBJ1-2; D is unresolved. This CDR3 comprises 13 residues. Germline V gene sequence: CDR1 MNHEY, CDR2 SVGEGT. The CDR3 protein is CASSESGDYGCTF. The CDR3 DNA reads as TGTGCCAGCAGTGAATCGGGTGACTATGGCTGCACCTTC.

This clonotype occurred many times. The V gene is TRBV3-1, the J gene TRBJ1-1; D ambiguous. V dropped 1 base and J dropped 5 bases, with 11 bases sitting between them. This CDR3 has 14 amino acids. CDR1 LGHDT and CDR2 YNNKEL come from the germline V gene (reference sequence). The DNA for the CDR3 is TGTGCCAGCAGCCAAGTCACCCGAAGGACTGAAGCTTTCTTT. This gives the protein CASSQVTRRTEAFF.